Presented here are 8 T cell receptor beta chains from one specimen sequenced in a study of blood T cell repertoires in COVID-19. Here immunoSEQ multiplex PCR was the method, and the copy in TCRdb shows in-frame clones only, minus some. The table records some 150,000 clones, more than 75% of them present only once. What was sequenced was peripheral blood. The receptor source for this set is a man aged 60 to 75 with active or convalescent COVID-19.

Here the CDR3 reads CASSKGPGAWYGYTF. The CDR3 DNA follows: TGTGCCAGCAGCAAAGGACCAGGGGCTTGGTATGGCTACACCTTC. This sequence joins TRBV21-1 and TRBJ1-2; the table gives TRBD1 as D, unverified against the DNA. TRBV21-1 constitutes a pseudogene. The CDR3 is made up of 15 amino acids.

The rearrangement uses TRBV6-5 and TRBJ2-1, with 12 bases identical to TRBD2. Germline assignment: CDR1 MNHEY and CDR2 SVGAGI. Trimming cost V 5 bases and J 4 bases; bases outside gene matches: 3. This CDR3 comprises 15 residues. Here the CDR3 reads CASSQGTSGYNEQFF. In DNA, the CDR3 is TGTGCCAGCAGTCAGGGGACTAGCGGGTACAATGAGCAGTTCTTC.

In its sample, this clone was seen many times. The rearrangement links TRBV28 to TRBJ2-7; 7 nucleotides align to TRBD1. This CDR3 has 17 residues. J lost 1 base, V lost 4 bases, and 13 bases had no gene match. Looked up from germline, CDR1 is MDHEN and CDR2 is SYDVKM. The CDR3 sequence is CASSSLPSGQESYEQYF. CDR3 DNA sequence: TGTGCCAGCAGTTCGCTCCCATCCGGACAGGAGTCCTACGAGCAGTACTTC. Drawing the rest from reference TRBV28 and TRBJ2-7, the complete variable domain is DVKVTQSSRYLVKRTGEKVFLECVQDMDHENMFWYRQDPGLGLRLIYFSYDVKMKEKGDIPEGYSVSREKKERFSLILESASTNQTSMYLCASSSLPSGQESYEQYFGPGTRLTVT.

The chain uses TRBV4-2 and TRBJ2-1, with a possible D match to TRBD1 (5 bases). Trimming took 4 bases from V and 6 from J, leaving 16 bases between them. The germline gives CDR1 LGHNA, CDR2 YNFKEQ. CDR3 size: 15 residues. The CDR3, as DNA: TGTGCCAGCAGCCTGTCTCACACAGGCACCAATGAGCAGTTCTTC. Encoded protein: CASSLSHTGTNEQFF.

The V gene is TRBV12-5, the J gene TRBJ2-3; TRBD2 matches 7 bases. V gave up 6 bases and J gave up 3 bases; unmatched junction bases: 9. The CDR3 runs 15 residues. The germline V gene encodes CDR1 LGHNT and CDR2 FRNRAP. The CDR3 is CASGFGLGETDTQYF. CDR3 nucleotide sequence: TGTGCTAGTGGCTTTGGACTAGGGGAGACAGATACGCAGTATTTT.

This clone appeared a few times. J is TRBJ1-6 and V is TRBV12-5; no clear D gene. This CDR3 is 14 amino acids long. In germline, CDR1 is LGHNT, CDR2 FRNRAP. V was pared by 1 base and J by 12 bases, with 13 bases between. This CDR3 is CASGLDTGVGPLHF. The CDR3 nucleotides read TGTGCTAGTGGTTTGGATACGGGAGTGGGACCCCTCCACTTT.

The chain couples TRBV20-1 to TRBJ2-1; TRBD2 matches at 8 bases. Germline CDR1 and CDR2: DFQATT and SNEGSKA (reference sequence). The ends lost 3 bases at V and 0 bases at J; junction bases unmatched: 10. The CDR3 totals 17 residues. CDR3 protein: CSASVPSSGRSYNEQFF. The CDR3 DNA reads as TGCAGTGCTAGTGTTCCCTCTAGCGGGCGCTCCTACAATGAGCAGTTCTTC.

This chain connects TRBV14 to TRBJ1-2, with a tentative D call TRBD1 (5 bases). Germline values: CDR1 SGHDN, CDR2 FVKESK. Trimming removed 4 bases from V and 3 bases from J, with 9 bases in between. The CDR3 sequence is 13 residues long. The CDR3 here is CASSRTTDYGYTF. CDR3 DNA: TGTGCCAGCAGCCGAACGACAGACTATGGCTACACCTTC.